This T cell receptor beta chain was found in a study of blood T cells in healthy people across ages. Broader study findings: Investigators treated diversity estimates from one million T cells as underestimates.

Trimming pared 4 bases from V and 5 bases from J, leaving 6 bases between. The CDR3 totals 12 residues. Germline CDR1 is MNHEY and CDR2 is SMNVEV (reference sequence). Healthy Caucasians from Russia aged roughly 6 to 90 served as donors. A minimum of 6 million PBMCs was isolated per sample. Alongside a J-beta primer mix, a sample-barcoded 5' primer served in a second PCR lasting roughly 6 to 11 cycles. Each TCR beta cDNA got a 12-nucleotide random molecular identifier. Each CDR3 protein gets one entry after TCRdb re-called the 5' RACE reads with MiXCR. This sample has roughly 2 million distinct CDR3 sequences; around half occur once, and the top ten carry around 2.1%. Worth noting for this clonotype: Antigen specificity is unknown.

The sequenced sample was blood. The TCR originated in a woman aged 40 to 49 in good health. The chain couples TRBV27 to TRBJ1-5; unclear D gene. CDR3 in DNA: TGTGCCAGCAGTTCCATGGATCAGCCCCAGCATTTT. Amino acids: CASSSMDQPQHF.